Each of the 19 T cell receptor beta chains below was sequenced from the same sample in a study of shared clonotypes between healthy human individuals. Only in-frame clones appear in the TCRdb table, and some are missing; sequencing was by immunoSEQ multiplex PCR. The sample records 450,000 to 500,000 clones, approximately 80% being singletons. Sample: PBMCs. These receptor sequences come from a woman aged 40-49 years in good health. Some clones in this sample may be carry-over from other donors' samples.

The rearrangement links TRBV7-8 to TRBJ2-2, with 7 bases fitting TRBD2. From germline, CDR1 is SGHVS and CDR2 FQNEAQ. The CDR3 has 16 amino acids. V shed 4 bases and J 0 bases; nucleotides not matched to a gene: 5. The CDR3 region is CASSSLGLTNTGELFF. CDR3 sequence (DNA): TGTGCCAGCAGCTCGCTGGGACTAACGAACACCGGGGAGCTGTTTTTT.

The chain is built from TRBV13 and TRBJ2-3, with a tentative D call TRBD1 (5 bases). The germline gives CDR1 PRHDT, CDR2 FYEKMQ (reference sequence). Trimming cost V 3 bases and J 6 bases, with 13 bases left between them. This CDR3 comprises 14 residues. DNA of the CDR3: TGTGCCAGCAGCTTTCAAACAGGCGCGGATACGCAGTATTTT. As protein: CASSFQTGADTQYF. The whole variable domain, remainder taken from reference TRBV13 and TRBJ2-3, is AAGVIQSPRHLIKEKRETATLKCYPIPRHDTVYWYQQGPGQDPQFLISFYEKMQSDKGSIPDRFSAQQFSDYHSELNMSSLELGDSALYFCASSFQTGADTQYFGPGTRLTVL.

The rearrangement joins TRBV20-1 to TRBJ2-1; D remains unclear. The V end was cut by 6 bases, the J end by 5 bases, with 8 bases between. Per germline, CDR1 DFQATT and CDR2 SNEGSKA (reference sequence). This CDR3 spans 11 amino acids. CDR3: CSADSHNEQFF. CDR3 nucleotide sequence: TGCAGTGCCGATTCCCACAATGAGCAGTTCTTC.

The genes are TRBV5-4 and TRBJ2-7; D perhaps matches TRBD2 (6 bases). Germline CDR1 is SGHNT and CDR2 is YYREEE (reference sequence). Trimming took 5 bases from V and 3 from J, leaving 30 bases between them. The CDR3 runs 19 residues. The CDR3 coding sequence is TGTGCCAGCAGTTTAGTAGGGGCGGGAAGATCCCGTGGAGTCTACGAGCAGTACTTC. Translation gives CASSLVGAGRSRGVYEQYF.

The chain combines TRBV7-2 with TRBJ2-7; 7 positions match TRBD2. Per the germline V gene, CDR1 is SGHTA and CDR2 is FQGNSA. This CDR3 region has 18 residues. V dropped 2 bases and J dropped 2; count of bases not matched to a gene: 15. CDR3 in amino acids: CASSLRPWASGDPYEQYF. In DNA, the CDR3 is TGTGCCAGCAGCTTACGCCCTTGGGCTAGCGGAGACCCCTACGAGCAGTACTTC.

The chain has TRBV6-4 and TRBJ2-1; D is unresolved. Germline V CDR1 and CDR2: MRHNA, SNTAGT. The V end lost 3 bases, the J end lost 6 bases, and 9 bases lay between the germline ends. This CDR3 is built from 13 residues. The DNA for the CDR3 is TGTGCCAGCAGTGAAAGACTCCTCAATGAGCAGTTCTTC. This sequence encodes CASSERLLNEQFF.

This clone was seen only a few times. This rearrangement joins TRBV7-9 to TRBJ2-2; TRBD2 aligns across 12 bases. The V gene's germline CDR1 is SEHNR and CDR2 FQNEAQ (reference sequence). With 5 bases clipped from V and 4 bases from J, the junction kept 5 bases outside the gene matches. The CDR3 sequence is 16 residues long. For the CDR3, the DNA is TGTGCCAGCAGCCCACCGGGACTAGCGGGCACCGGGGAGCTGTTTTTT. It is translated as CASSPPGLAGTGELFF.

CDR3 sequence reads: CASGTGVMNTEAFF. CDR3 bases: TGTGCCAGCGGAACAGGGGTAATGAACACTGAAGCTTTCTTT. This chain links TRBV6-1 with TRBJ1-1; 7 nucleotides line up with TRBD1. The CDR3 has 14 amino acids. Germline V lookup: CDR1 MNHNS, CDR2 SASEGT. V was clipped by 8 bases and J by 0 bases; unmatched bases: 6.

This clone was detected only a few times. The chain's CDR3 is CASSLGLAGDQRSEQYF. The CDR3 coding sequence is TGCGCCAGCAGCTTGGGACTAGCGGGAGACCAGCGTAGCGAGCAGTACTTC. The rearrangement joins TRBV5-1 to TRBJ2-7, with 12 bases fitting TRBD2. The trim removed 0 bases at V and 6 bases at J, leaving 10 bases unmatched. The CDR3 sequence is 17 residues long. From germline, CDR1 is SGHRS and CDR2 YFSETQ.

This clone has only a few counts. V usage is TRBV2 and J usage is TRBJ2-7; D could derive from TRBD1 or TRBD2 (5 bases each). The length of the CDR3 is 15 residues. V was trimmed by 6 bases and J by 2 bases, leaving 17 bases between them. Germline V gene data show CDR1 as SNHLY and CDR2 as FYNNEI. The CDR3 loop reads CASRPGREPTYEQYF. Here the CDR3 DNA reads TGTGCCAGCAGACCAGGGAGAGAACCAACCTACGAGCAGTACTTC.

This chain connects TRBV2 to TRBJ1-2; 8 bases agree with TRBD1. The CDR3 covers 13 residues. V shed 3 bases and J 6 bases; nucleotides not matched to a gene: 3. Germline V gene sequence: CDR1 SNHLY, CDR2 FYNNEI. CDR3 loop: CASSETGADGYTF. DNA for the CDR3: TGTGCCAGCAGTGAGACAGGGGCCGATGGCTACACCTTC.

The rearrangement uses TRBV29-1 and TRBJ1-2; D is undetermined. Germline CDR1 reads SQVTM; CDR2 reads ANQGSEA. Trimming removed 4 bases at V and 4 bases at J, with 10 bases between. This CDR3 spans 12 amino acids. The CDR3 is CSVAATVYGYTF. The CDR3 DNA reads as TGCAGCGTTGCCGCGACCGTCTATGGCTACACCTTC.

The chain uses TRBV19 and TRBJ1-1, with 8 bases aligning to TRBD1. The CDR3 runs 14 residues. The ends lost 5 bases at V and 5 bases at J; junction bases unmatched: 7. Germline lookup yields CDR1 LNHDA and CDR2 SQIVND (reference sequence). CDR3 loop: CASSPIYRGTEAFF. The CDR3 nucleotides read TGTGCCAGTAGTCCAATATACAGGGGGACTGAAGCTTTCTTT.

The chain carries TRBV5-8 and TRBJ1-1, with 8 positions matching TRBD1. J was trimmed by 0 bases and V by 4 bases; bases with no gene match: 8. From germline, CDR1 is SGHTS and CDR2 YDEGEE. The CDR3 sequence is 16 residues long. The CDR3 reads CASSDDRGGLNTEAFF. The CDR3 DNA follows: TGTGCCAGCAGCGACGACAGGGGCGGACTGAACACTGAAGCTTTCTTT.

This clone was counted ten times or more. CDR3 sequence: CASSLVAGRLAGELFF. The CDR3 DNA reads TGCGCCAGCAGCTTGGTGGCAGGGAGACTGGCCGGGGAGCTGTTTTTT. The V gene is TRBV5-1, the J gene TRBJ2-2, with D perhaps given as TRBD1 or TRBD2 (5 bases each). In germline, CDR1 is SGHRS, CDR2 YFSETQ. Trimming shortened V by 0 bases and J by 6 bases, and 15 bases separated the two germline ends. The CDR3 is made up of 16 amino acids.

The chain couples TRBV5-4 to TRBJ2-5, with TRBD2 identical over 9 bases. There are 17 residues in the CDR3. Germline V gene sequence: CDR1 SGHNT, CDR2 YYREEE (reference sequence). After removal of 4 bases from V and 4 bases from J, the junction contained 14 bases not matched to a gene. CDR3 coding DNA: TGTGCCAGCAGCCTAAGACTAGCGGACCCCCGGGGAGAGACCCAGTACTTC. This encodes CASSLRLADPRGETQYF.

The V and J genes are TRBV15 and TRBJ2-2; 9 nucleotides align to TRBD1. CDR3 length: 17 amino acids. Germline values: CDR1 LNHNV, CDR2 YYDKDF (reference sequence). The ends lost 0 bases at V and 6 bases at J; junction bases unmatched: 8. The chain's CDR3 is CATSRDLGTGLAGELFF. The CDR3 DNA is TGTGCCACCAGCAGAGATCTCGGGACAGGGTTGGCCGGGGAGCTGTTTTTT.

The CDR3 region is CASSPEGLALFNEQFF. The CDR3 bases are TGTGCCAGCAGTCCCGAGGGACTAGCACTATTCAATGAGCAGTTCTTC. V gene TRBV9 combines with J gene TRBJ2-1; 9 bases align to TRBD2. Germline trimming cut 5 bases from V and 6 bases from J; bases unmatched to any gene: 12. Germline V gene sequence: CDR1 SGDLS, CDR2 YYNGEE. The CDR3 covers 16 residues. Combining the CDR3 with reference TRBV9 and TRBJ2-1 gives the whole variable domain DSGVTQTPKHLITATGQRVTLRCSPRSGDLSVYWYQQSLDQGLQFLIQYYNGEERAKGNILERFSAQQFPDLHSELNLSSLELGDSALYFCASSPEGLALFNEQFFGPGTRLTVL.

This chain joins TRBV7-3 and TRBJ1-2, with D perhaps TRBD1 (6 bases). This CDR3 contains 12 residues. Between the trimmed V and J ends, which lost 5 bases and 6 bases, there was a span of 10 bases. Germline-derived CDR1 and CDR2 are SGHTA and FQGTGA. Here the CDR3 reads CASSNGGDGYTF. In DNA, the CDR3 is TGTGCCAGCAGCAATGGGGGCGATGGCTACACCTTC.